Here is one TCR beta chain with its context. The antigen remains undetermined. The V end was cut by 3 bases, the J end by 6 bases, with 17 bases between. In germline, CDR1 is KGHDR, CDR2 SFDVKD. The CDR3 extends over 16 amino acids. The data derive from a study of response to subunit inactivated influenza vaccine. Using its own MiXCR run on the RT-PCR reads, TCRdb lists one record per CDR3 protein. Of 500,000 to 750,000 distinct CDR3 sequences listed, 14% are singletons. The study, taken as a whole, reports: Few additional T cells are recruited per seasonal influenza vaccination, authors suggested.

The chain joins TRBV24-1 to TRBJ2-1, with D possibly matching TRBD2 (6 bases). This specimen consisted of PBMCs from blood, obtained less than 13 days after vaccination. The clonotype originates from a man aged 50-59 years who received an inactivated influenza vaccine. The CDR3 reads CATSDPGGPAGNEQFF. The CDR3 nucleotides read TGTGCCACCAGTGATCCCGGAGGGCCAGCGGGCAATGAGCAGTTCTTC.